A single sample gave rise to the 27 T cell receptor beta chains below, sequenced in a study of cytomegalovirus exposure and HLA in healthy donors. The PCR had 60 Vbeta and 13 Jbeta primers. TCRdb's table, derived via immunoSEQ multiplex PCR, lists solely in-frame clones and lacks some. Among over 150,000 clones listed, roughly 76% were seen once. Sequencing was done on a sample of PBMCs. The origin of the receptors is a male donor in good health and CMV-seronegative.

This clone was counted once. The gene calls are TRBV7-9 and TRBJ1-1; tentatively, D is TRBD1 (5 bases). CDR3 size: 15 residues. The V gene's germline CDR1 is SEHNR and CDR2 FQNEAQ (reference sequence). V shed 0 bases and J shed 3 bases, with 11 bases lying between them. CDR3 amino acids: CASSLAVGGDTEAFF. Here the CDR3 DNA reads TGTGCCAGCAGCTTAGCGGTCGGGGGGGACACTGAAGCTTTCTTT.

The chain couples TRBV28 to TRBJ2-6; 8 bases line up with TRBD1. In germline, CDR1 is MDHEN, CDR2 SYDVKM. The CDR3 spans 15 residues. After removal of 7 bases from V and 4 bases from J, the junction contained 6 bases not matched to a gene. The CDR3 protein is CASMTGAGGANVLTF. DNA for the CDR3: TGTGCCAGCATGACAGGGGCCGGCGGGGCCAACGTCCTGACTTTC.

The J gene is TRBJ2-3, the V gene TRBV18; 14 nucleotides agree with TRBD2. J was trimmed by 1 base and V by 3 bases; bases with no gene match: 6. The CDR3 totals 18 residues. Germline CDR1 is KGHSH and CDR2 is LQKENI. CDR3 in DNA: TGTGCCAGCTCACCCGGACTAGCGGGGGGACGAGGCACAGATACGCAGTATTTT. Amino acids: CASSPGLAGGRGTDTQYF.

The CDR3 DNA follows: TGTGCCATCAGTGCCCTTGACATCTCTGGAAACACCATATATTTT. Translated: CAISALDISGNTIYF. The chain uses TRBV10-3 and TRBJ1-3, with D unresolved. From germline, CDR1 is ENHRY and CDR2 SYGVKD. This CDR3 spans 15 amino acids. The ends were cut back, 4 bases at V and 0 bases at J, with 10 bases in the middle.

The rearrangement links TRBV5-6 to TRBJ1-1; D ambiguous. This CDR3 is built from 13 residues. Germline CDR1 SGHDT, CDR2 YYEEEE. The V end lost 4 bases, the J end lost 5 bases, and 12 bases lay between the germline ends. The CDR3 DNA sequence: TGTGCCAGCAGCCCCCGGCTAGATACTGAAGCTTTCTTT. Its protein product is CASSPRLDTEAFF.

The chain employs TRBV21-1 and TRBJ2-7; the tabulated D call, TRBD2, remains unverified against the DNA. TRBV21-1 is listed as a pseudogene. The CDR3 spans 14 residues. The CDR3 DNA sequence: TGTGCCAGCAGCGCAGAGGGCTATACCTACGAGCAGTACTTC. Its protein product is CASSAEGYTYEQYF.

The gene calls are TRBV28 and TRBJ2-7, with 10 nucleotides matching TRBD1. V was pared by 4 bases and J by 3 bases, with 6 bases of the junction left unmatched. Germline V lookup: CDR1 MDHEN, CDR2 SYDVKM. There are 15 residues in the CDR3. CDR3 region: CASSSYGTGDYEQYF. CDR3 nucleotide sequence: TGTGCCAGCAGTTCCTATGGGACAGGGGACTACGAGCAGTACTTC.

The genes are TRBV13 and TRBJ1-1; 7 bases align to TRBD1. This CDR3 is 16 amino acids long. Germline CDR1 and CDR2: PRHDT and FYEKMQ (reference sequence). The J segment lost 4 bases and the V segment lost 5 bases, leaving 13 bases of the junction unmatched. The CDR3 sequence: CASSAPDRTRTTEAFF. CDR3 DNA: TGTGCCAGCAGCGCCCCGGACAGGACCCGGACCACTGAAGCTTTCTTT. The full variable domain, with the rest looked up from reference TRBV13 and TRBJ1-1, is AAGVIQSPRHLIKEKRETATLKCYPIPRHDTVYWYQQGPGQDPQFLISFYEKMQSDKGSIPDRFSAQQFSDYHSELNMSSLELGDSALYFCASSAPDRTRTTEAFFGQGTRLTVV.

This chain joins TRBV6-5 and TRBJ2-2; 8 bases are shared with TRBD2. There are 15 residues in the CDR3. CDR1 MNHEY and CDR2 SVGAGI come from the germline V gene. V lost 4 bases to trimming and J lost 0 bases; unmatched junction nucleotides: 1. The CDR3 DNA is TGTGCCAGCAGTTGGGGACTAGCGAACACCGGGGAGCTGTTTTTT. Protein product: CASSWGLANTGELFF.

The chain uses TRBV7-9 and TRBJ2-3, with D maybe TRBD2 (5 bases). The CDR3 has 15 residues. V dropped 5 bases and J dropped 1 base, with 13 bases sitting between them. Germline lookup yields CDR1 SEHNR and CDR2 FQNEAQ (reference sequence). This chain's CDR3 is CASSPPGTGTDTQYF. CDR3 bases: TGTGCCAGCAGCCCCCCGGGAACCGGCACAGATACGCAGTATTTT.

CDR3 DNA sequence: TGTGCCAGCAGCTTCAGGGGGATTCAGGGGGAGCTGTTTTTT. As protein: CASSFRGIQGELFF. J is TRBJ2-2 and V is TRBV5-4; 7 nucleotides match TRBD1. CDR1 is SGHNT and CDR2 is YYREEE in the germline V gene (reference sequence). The V segment lost 2 bases and the J segment 8 bases; nucleotides outside the gene matches: 6. The CDR3 covers 14 residues.

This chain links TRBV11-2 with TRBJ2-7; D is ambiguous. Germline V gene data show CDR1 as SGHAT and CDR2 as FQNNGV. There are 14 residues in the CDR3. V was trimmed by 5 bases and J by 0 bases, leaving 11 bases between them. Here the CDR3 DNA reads TGTGCCAGCAGCCCCCCGGAGTTCTCCTACGAGCAGTACTTC. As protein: CASSPPEFSYEQYF. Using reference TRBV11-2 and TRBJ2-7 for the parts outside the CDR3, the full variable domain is EAGVAQSPRYKIIEKRQSVAFWCNPISGHATLYWYQQILGQGPKLLIQFQNNGVVDDSQLPKDRFSAERLKGVDSTLKIQPAKLEDSAVYLCASSPPEFSYEQYFGPGTRLTVT.

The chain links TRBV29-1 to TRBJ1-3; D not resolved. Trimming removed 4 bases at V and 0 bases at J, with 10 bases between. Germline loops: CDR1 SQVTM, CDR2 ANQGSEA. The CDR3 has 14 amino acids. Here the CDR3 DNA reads TGCAGCGTTGCTCGTCAGGACTCTGGAAACACCATATATTTT. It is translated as CSVARQDSGNTIYF.

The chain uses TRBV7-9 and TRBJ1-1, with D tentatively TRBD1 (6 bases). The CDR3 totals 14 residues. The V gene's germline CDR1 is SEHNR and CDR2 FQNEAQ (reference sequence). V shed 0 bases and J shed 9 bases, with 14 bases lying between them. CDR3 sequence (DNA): TGTGCCAGCAGCTTAGCGACCTCACAGGGACAAGCTTTCTTT. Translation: CASSLATSQGQAFF.

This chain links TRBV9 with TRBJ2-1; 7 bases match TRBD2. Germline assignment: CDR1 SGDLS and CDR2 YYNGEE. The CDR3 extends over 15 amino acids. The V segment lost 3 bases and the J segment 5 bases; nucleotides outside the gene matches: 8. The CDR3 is CASSASTGGDNEQFF. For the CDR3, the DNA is TGTGCCAGCAGCGCGTCCACGGGGGGAGACAATGAGCAGTTCTTC.

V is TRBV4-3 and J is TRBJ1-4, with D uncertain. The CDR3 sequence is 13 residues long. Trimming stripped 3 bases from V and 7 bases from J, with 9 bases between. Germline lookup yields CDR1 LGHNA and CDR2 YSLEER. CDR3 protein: CASSQGLGEKLFF. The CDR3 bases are TGCGCCAGCAGCCAGGGCCTTGGTGAAAAACTGTTTTTT.

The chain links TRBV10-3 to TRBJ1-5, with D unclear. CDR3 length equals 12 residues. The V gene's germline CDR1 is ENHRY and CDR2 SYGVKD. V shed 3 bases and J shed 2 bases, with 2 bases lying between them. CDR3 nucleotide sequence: TGTGCCATCAGTGACGGCAATCAGCCCCAGCATTTT. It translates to CAISDGNQPQHF.

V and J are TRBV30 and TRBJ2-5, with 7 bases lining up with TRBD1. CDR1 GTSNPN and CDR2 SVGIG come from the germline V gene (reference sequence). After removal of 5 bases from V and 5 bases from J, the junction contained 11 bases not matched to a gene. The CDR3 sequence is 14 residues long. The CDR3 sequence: CAWGDRAFWETQYF. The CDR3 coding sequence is TGTGCCTGGGGAGACAGGGCTTTTTGGGAGACCCAGTACTTC.

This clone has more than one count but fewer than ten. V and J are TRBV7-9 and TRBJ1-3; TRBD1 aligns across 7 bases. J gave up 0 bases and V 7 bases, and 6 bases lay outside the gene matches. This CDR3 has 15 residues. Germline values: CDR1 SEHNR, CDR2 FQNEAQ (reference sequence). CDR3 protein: CASIPGQHSGNTIYF. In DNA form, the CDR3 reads TGTGCCAGCATCCCGGGACAGCACTCTGGAAACACCATATATTTT.

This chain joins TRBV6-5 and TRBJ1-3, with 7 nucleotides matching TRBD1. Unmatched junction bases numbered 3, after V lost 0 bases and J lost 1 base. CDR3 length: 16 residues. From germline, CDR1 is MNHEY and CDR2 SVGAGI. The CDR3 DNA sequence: TGTGCCAGCAGTTACTCGACAGGGACATCTGGAAACACCATATATTTT. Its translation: CASSYSTGTSGNTIYF.

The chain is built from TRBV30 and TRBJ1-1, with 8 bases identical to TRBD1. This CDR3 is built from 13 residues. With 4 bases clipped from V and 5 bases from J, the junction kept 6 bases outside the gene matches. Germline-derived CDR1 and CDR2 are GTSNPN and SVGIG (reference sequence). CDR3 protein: CAWTLTGGTEAFF. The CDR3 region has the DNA TGTGCCTGGACCTTAACAGGGGGAACTGAAGCTTTCTTT.

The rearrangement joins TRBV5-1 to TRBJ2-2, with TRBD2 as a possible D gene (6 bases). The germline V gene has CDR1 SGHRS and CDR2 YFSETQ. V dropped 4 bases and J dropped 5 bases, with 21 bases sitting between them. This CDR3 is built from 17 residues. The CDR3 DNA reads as TGCGCCAGCAGCACGGGGGTGGGCCCTCCGGGAACCGGGGAGCTGTTTTTT. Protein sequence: CASSTGVGPPGTGELFF.

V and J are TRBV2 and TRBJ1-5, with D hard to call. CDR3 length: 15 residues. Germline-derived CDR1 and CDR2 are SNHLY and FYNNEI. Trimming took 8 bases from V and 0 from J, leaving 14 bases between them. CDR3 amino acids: CASSPQVYSNQPQHF. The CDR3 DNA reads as TGTGCCAGCTCTCCCCAGGTTTATAGCAATCAGCCCCAGCATTTT.

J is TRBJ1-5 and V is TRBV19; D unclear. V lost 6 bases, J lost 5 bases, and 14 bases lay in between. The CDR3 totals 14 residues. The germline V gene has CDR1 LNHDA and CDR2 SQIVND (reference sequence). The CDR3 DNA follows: TGTGCCAGTAGCATGTCTCGAACGGATCAGCCCCAGCATTTT. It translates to CASSMSRTDQPQHF. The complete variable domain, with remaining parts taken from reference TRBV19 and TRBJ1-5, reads DGGITQSPKYLFRKEGQNVTLSCEQNLNHDAMYWYRQDPGQGLRLIYYSQIVNDFQKGDIAEGYSVSREKKESFPLTVTSAQKNPTAFYLCASSMSRTDQPQHFGDGTRLSIL.

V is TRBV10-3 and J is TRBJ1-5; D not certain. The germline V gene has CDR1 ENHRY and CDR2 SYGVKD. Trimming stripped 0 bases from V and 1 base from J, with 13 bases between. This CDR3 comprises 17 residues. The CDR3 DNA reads TGTGCCATCAGTGAGTCAATCGGGGTTCTAAGCAATCAGCCCCAGCATTTT. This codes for CAISESIGVLSNQPQHF.

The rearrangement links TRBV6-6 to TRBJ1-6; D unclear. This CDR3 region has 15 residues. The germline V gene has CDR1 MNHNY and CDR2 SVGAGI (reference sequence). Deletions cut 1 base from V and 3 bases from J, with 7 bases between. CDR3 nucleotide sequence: TGTGCCAGCAGTTACTTGTTTAACTATAATTCACCCCTCCACTTT. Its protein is CASSYLFNYNSPLHF.

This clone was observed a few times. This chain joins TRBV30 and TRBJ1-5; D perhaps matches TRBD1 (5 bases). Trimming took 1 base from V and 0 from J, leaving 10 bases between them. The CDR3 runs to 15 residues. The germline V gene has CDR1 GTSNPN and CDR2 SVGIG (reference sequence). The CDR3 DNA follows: TGTGCCTGGAGTGCAGTAGGGGATAGCAATCAGCCCCAGCATTTT. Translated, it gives CAWSAVGDSNQPQHF.